What follows are 22 T cell receptor beta chains derived from one specimen sequenced in a study of T cell clonality in common variable immunodeficiency. Produced via immunoSEQ multiplex PCR; TCRdb's table is partial and in-frame only. Altogether fewer than 40,000 clones were found in the sample, and no singletons occur. Specimen: peripheral blood mononuclear cells. The receptors come from a person aged 18 to 70 in good health.

This clone was picked up many times. The CDR3 end is not reached by the read, which stops 3 residues before it; the germline J gene fills it in. The chain recombines TRBV20-1 with TRBJ2-7; 10 positions match TRBD1. The CDR3 length is 13 residues. The trim removed 5 bases at V and 2 bases at J, leaving 3 bases unmatched. CDR1 is DFQATT, CDR2 SNEGSKA, per germline (reference sequence). The CDR3 protein is CSAGTGDTYEQYF. The part of the CDR3 DNA that was read is TGCAGTGCTGGGACAGGGGACACCTACGAG.

This clone was recorded at least ten times. The CDR3 extends 3 residues past the end of the read, so its final part is completed from the germline J gene. The chain couples TRBV27 to TRBJ2-1, with TRBD2 matching over 11 bases. The V gene's germline CDR1 is MNHEY and CDR2 SMNVEV (reference sequence). Trimming cost V 2 bases and J 4 bases; bases outside gene matches: 1. The CDR3 sequence is 15 residues long. The CDR3 bases that were read are TGTGCCAGCAGTTTAGTAGCGGGGGGGTACAATGAG. Protein product: CASSLVAGGYNE. The complete CDR3 sequence is CASSLVAGGYNEQFF.

This clone was seen ten or more times. The read stops 3 residues short of the end of the CDR3; the missing end is completed from the germline J gene. The V call is TRBV7-6, the J call TRBJ1-1; tentatively, D is TRBD1 (6 bases). This CDR3 is 15 amino acids long. Per the germline V gene, CDR1 is SGHVS and CDR2 is FNYEAQ. V lost 1 base, J lost 3 bases, and 12 bases lay in between. The CDR3 sequence: CASSLVAGADTEAFF. Partial CDR3 DNA: TGTGCCAGCAGCTTAGTGGCGGGGGCGGACACTGAA.

This clone has a count of ten or more. The read terminates 3 residues before the CDR3 end, so the remaining end is supplied by the germline J gene. V usage is TRBV7-3 and J usage is TRBJ2-2; 7 bases agree with TRBD1. V gave up 4 bases and J gave up 6 bases; unmatched junction bases: 5. The CDR3 extends over 14 amino acids. Per germline, CDR1 SGHTA and CDR2 FQGTGA. The chain's CDR3 is CASSSTGIAGELFF. The sequenced CDR3 bases are TGTGCCAGCAGCTCGACAGGGATCGCCGGGGAG.

This clone was recorded many times. Read sequence stops 3 residues before the CDR3 end, and the germline J gene provides the missing end. This chain joins TRBV5-4 and TRBJ1-5; no clear D gene. V dropped 2 bases and J dropped 7 bases, with 10 bases sitting between them. Germline V lookup: CDR1 SGHNT, CDR2 YYREEE (reference sequence). This CDR3 comprises 13 residues. The sequenced CDR3 bases are TGTGCCAGCAGCTTAGACTATGAACAGCCC. Its protein is CASSLDYEQP. From start to end, the CDR3 is CASSLDYEQPQHF.

Notes on this clone: The CDR3 end is not reached by the read, which stops 3 residues before it; the germline J gene fills it in. The J gene is TRBJ2-1, the V gene TRBV18; 11 bases are a match to TRBD2. The J segment lost 0 bases and the V segment lost 3 bases, leaving 1 base of the junction unmatched. Germline CDR1 KGHSH, CDR2 LQKENI. This CDR3 contains 16 residues. CDR3 bases read: TGTGCCAGCTCACCCCTAGCGGGGGGCTCCTACAATGAG. Protein product: CASSPLAGGSYNE. The whole CDR3 reads CASSPLAGGSYNEQFF.

Only a few counts were recorded for this clone. The CDR3 end lies 3 residues beyond the end of the read and is filled in from the germline J gene. The chain has TRBV20-1 and TRBJ1-2; D perhaps matches TRBD1 (5 bases). CDR3 length equals 12 residues. CDR1 and CDR2 from the germline V gene are DFQATT and SNEGSKA (reference sequence). V was clipped by 6 bases and J by 4 bases, with 12 bases between them. CDR3 DNA (partial): TGCAGTGCAGCCGGACATCCCTATGGC. Protein sequence: CSAAGHPYG. The whole CDR3 protein reads CSAAGHPYGYTF.

This clone was recorded at least ten times. CDR3 DNA (partial): TGTGCCAGCAGTGGGCCAAACCAGTATGGC. Translating gives CASSGPNQYG. From start to end, the CDR3 is CASSGPNQYGYTF. The rearrangement joins TRBV6-1 to TRBJ1-2, with D uncertain. The sequence runs out 3 residues before the end of the CDR3; the remainder is reconstructed from the germline J gene. CDR3 length: 13 amino acids. V gave up 4 bases and J gave up 5 bases, with 11 bases separating them. Germline lookup yields CDR1 MNHNS and CDR2 SASEGT.

This clone came up many times. The missing CDR3 end, 3 residues past where the read stops, is filled in from the germline J gene. V and J are TRBV4-1 and TRBJ2-2; 8 positions agree with TRBD1. The CDR3 has 16 residues. Losses at the gene ends were 0 bases for V and 9 bases for J; bases not matched to a gene: 9. The V gene's germline CDR1 is MGHRA and CDR2 YSYEKL. The CDR3 sequence is CASSQEPGQGLRELFF. CDR3 DNA, as far as it was read: TGCGCCAGCAGCCAAGAGCCCGGACAGGGCCTCCGGGAG.

This clone was found many times. The sequence runs out 3 residues before the end of the CDR3; the remainder is reconstructed from the germline J gene. This chain joins TRBV20-1 and TRBJ2-5; 9 bases match TRBD1. V gave up 6 bases and J gave up 3 bases; unmatched junction bases: 11. The germline V gene encodes CDR1 DFQATT and CDR2 SNEGSKA (reference sequence). This CDR3 is 15 amino acids long. CDR3 DNA, as far as it was read: TGCAGTGCAAGCCCCTGGGACAGGGTGAAAGAGACC. It specifies CSASPWDRVKET. The full CDR3 protein reads CSASPWDRVKETQYF.

In its sample, this clone was seen many times. The CDR3 end lies 3 residues beyond the end of the read and is filled in from the germline J gene. The chain uses TRBV28 and TRBJ2-5, with TRBD2 matching over 7 bases. This CDR3 has 15 residues. J was trimmed by 4 bases and V by 5 bases; bases with no gene match: 10. CDR1 and CDR2 from the germline V gene are MDHEN and SYDVKM. The sequenced part of the CDR3 DNA is TGTGCCAGCAGTCCTCAGTGGCGGGAGAGAGAGACC. Translating gives CASSPQWRERET. The full CDR3 sequence reads CASSPQWRERETQYF.

This clone was detected ten times or more. The read terminates 3 residues ahead of where the CDR3 ends, so the germline J gene completes it. This sequence joins TRBV10-3 and TRBJ1-1, with D possibly TRBD1 on 5 matching bases. Looked up from germline, CDR1 is ENHRY and CDR2 is SYGVKD. Between the trimmed V and J ends, which lost 2 bases and 1 base, there was a span of 11 bases. The CDR3 runs 15 residues. Incomplete CDR3 DNA: TGTGCCATCAGTGAGGGCAGGGCAGGGAACACTGAA. Translation gives CAISEGRAGNTE. The CDR3 in full is CAISEGRAGNTEAFF.

Only a few counts were recorded for this clone. With the read ending 3 residues before the CDR3 end, the germline J gene is used to fill in that end. V is TRBV7-7 and J is TRBJ2-2; D is ambiguous. The CDR3 length is 15 residues. Germline assignment: CDR1 SSHAT and CDR2 FNYEAQ (reference sequence). This chain's CDR3 is CASSNTAAANEKLFF. CDR3 bases read: TGTGCCAGCAGCAACACGGCGGCAGCTAATGAAAAG.

In its sample, this clone was seen many times. From the germline J gene comes the end of the CDR3, since the read stops 3 residues before it. The J gene is TRBJ1-5, the V gene TRBV5-1; 8 bases align to TRBD1. V trimming: 0 bases; J trimming: 0 bases; junction bases outside the gene matches: 5. The CDR3 runs 17 residues. Per the germline V gene, CDR1 is SGHRS and CDR2 is YFSETQ. CDR3: CASSLGRQGYSNQPQHF. CDR3 DNA (partial): TGCGCCAGCAGCTTGGGACGACAGGGGTATAGCAATCAGCCC.

This clone was counted only a few times. The CDR3 goes on 3 residues after the read ends, and that part is filled in from the germline J gene. The rearrangement links TRBV7-9 to TRBJ2-5, with D perhaps matching TRBD2 (6 bases). The CDR3 is 14 residues long. The germline V gene encodes CDR1 SEHNR and CDR2 FQNEAQ (reference sequence). V was shortened by 1 base and J by 5 bases, with 11 bases between the two germline ends. The CDR3 sequence is CASSLVPGRETQYF. The DNA read from the CDR3 is TGTGCCAGCAGCTTAGTCCCAGGGAGGGAGACC.

This clone was recorded at least ten times. The read comes to an end 3 residues before the CDR3 does, leaving the germline J gene to fill in the end. The chain has TRBV4-1 and TRBJ2-7, with D possibly TRBD2 on 5 matching bases. The CDR3 runs 14 residues. Germline V lookup: CDR1 MGHRA, CDR2 YSYEKL. The germline V and J ends were trimmed by 1 base and 6 bases, with 13 bases remaining between them. The covered CDR3 bases are TGCGCCAGCAGCCAAGGAGGAGGTGGGCCCGAG. Protein sequence: CASSQGGGGPE. The whole CDR3 region reads CASSQGGGGPEQYF.

This clone was seen many times. The read stops 3 residues short of the end of the CDR3; the missing end is completed from the germline J gene. The chain joins TRBV5-1 to TRBJ1-1, with D hard to call. This CDR3 has 13 amino acids. V gave up 4 bases and J gave up 0 bases, with 7 bases separating them. Germline CDR1 reads SGHRS; CDR2 reads YFSETQ. CDR3 protein: CASSRYLNTEAFF. CDR3 bases read: TGCGCCAGCAGCCGGTACCTGAACACTGAA.

This clone was seen ten or more times. The read comes to an end 3 residues before the CDR3 does, leaving the germline J gene to fill in the end. This chain connects TRBV20-1 to TRBJ1-2, with 7 bases that match TRBD1. CDR3 length: 14 amino acids. Losses at the gene ends were 6 bases for V and 3 bases for J; bases not matched to a gene: 10. Looked up from germline, CDR1 is DFQATT and CDR2 is SNEGSKA (reference sequence). Incomplete CDR3 DNA: TGCAGTGCCAAGACGGGACAGAGGGACTATGGC. It encodes CSAKTGQRDYG. Given in full, the CDR3 is CSAKTGQRDYGYTF.

By proportion, this clone is medium-sized (0.01 to 0.1%). The junction departs from germline at one end; a sequencing error may be responsible. The read ends 3 residues shy of where the CDR3 ends; the end is completed using the germline J gene. This chain links TRBV4-2 with TRBJ2-3; maybe TRBD2 (7 bases). CDR1 and CDR2 (germline): LGHNA, YNFKEQ. The CDR3 contains 16 residues. The covered CDR3 bases are TGCGCCAGCAGCCAAGATTTGGGGGGGGCCACAGATACG. Encoded protein: CASSQDLGGATDT. The full CDR3 reads CASSQDLGGATDTQYF.

There are many counts of this clone. The CDR3 end falls 3 residues outside the read, so it is completed with the germline J gene. The chain has TRBV2 and TRBJ1-2; 7 bases match TRBD1. The CDR3 is made up of 15 amino acids. The V and J ends lost 7 bases and 4 bases, in that order; junction bases with no gene match: 12. Germline V gene sequence: CDR1 SNHLY, CDR2 FYNNEI. CDR3 region: CASNMRSTGFYGYTF. The CDR3 bases that were read are TGTGCCAGCAATATGAGATCGACAGGGTTCTATGGC.

This clone showed up many times. Sequencing ends 3 residues short of the CDR3 end; the germline J gene provides the rest. This sequence joins TRBV4-2 and TRBJ2-1; weak D call: TRBD2 (6 bases). CDR1 is LGHNA, CDR2 YNFKEQ, per germline. The CDR3 loop spans 15 amino acids. The germline V and J ends were trimmed by 0 bases and 4 bases, with 10 bases remaining between them. CDR3 DNA, as far as it was read: TGTGCCAGCAGCCAAGATTGGGACTCTTACAATGAG. It yields the protein CASSQDWDSYNE. The complete CDR3 reads CASSQDWDSYNEQFF.

This clone was observed many times. Its ends do not fully match the called genes, so a read error is possible. The read is 3 residues too short to cover the CDR3 end, so that end is filled in from the germline J gene. Other DNA sequences in the same sample also yield this CDR3. The rearrangement links TRBV4-1 to TRBJ1-3; TRBD1 matches at 9 bases. In germline, CDR1 is MGHRA, CDR2 YSYEKL. CDR3 size: 18 residues. The sequenced part of the CDR3 DNA is TGCGCCAGCAGCTCAAAATCGGGACAGGGAACAGCTGGAAACACA. This gives the protein CASSSKSGQGTAGNT. The whole CDR3 sequence is CASSSKSGQGTAGNTIYF.